Sequencing of this T cell receptor (beta chain) was carried out in a study of blood T cell repertoires in COVID-19. Study context: The study drew acute and convalescent COVID-19 samples from the United States, Italy and Spain. In each case, the material was cDNA or gDNA derived from T cells, B-cell-depleted T cells, or PBMCs.

The germline V gene has CDR1 SGHTA and CDR2 FQGNSA. The V segment lost 1 base and the J segment 8 bases; nucleotides outside the gene matches: 7. CDR3 length equals 15 residues. In the authors' methods: Amplified reference gene primers provided the basis for estimating nucleated cell counts. Libraries were prepared by immunoSEQ multiplex PCR; TCRdb keeps only in-frame clonotypes and omits some of them. That table furnishes V, J and clone size, whereas the DNA furnished D and trimming. Counted here are 95,000 to 150,000 clones, roughly 88% occurring once; the ten biggest clones make up about 7.3%. The rearrangement uses TRBV7-2 and TRBJ2-1, with 8 bases that match TRBD2. The TCR comes from a middle-aged man with acute or convalescent COVID-19. Sample: peripheral blood. This CDR3 is CASSLVSFSGDEQFF. The CDR3 bases are TGTGCCAGCAGCTTAGTTTCCTTTAGCGGGGATGAGCAGTTCTTC.